Listed below are T cell receptor beta chains from one sample, sequenced in a study of T cells in tuberculosis. Profiled with immunoSEQ multiplex PCR; TCRdb holds only in-frame clones, not every one. The data show approximately 53,000 clones, with roughly 96% seen just once and 1.1% to 1.5% held by the top ten. This material consisted of PBMCs, taken at tuberculosis diagnosis. These receptor sequences come from an adult with tuberculosis. Each CDR3 is given without its conserved first and last residue. The order of the fields is D gene, V gene, CDR3 protein. D genes are given only for firm matches.

.,TRBV9,ASSVGPVTHSGNTIY
.,TRBV6-5,ASSYSEVSRSYEQY
.,TRBV9,ASSVGAGGSPFGSYNEQF
TRBD2,TRBV7-2,ASSLSSGGVSGANVLT
TRBD1,TRBV6-1,ASGGQGDYGYT
.,TRBV7-9,ASSDDRKQDNYGYT
.,TRBV18,ASSPSTDTQY
TRBD1,TRBV29-1,SATGVEKLF
.,TRBV7-2,ASSLLGGVGTDTQY
.,TRBV21-1,ASSNYSVQPQH
TRBD1,TRBV9,ASSVTGQGVINEQF
.,TRBV28,ASSLATSGDNEQF
TRBD1,TRBV6-1,ASSERRTGNSYEQY
TRBD2,TRBV7-9,ASTLAGAYEQF
.,TRBV19,ASSSGSAKNIQY
.,TRBV7-8,ASSLPRVAPMNTEAF
.,TRBV30,AWSVEFEQF
.,TRBV19,ASSTRVEMEGEQF
TRBD1,TRBV27,ASSPTGQGGNQPQH
TRBD1,TRBV27,ASRASAAGQGNTEAF
TRBD2,TRBV6-5,ASKRDGTDTQY
TRBD1,TRBV12-5,ASGATGTGNSPLH
TRBD2,TRBV11-2,ASSLGLAGVRSTDTQY
.,TRBV5-6,ASSTDYYGYT
.,TRBV10-1,ASSESPFSTQY
TRBD1,TRBV19,ASSTRQGSYNEQF
TRBD2,TRBV7-2,ASSLGLAGGLQNEQY
TRBD2,TRBV6-5,ASRSGGPHTGELF
.,TRBV10-1,ASSRVTEAF
TRBD1,TRBV9,ASSVVGTVSGNTIY
.,TRBV30,AWVGSSGNTIY
TRBD1,TRBV4-1,ASSLWTGEAF
.,TRBV27,ASSFGPGGRQETQY
TRBD2,TRBV5-1,ASSLASGRGSEQF
.,TRBV30,AWNSQAFNEQF
.,TRBV11-2,ASRSLRGEKLF
.,TRBV9,ASSVDHRVLSGGYT
.,TRBV28,ASSSGWGRANTEAF
TRBD1,TRBV6-1,ASSPTGTYGYT
.,TRBV6-1,ASSETGRDEAF
TRBD2,TRBV7-2,ASSLALAGGVQETQY
.,TRBV30,AWSNRASGDYEQY
TRBD1,TRBV5-1,ASSLGDRGMETQY
.,TRBV4-3,ASSQDGGSSYEQY
TRBD1,TRBV27,ASSLYGQGGQPQH
.,TRBV2,ASSGHYSNQPQH